Sequencing of this T cell receptor beta chain was carried out in a study of T cells in Graves' hyperthyroidism and ophthalmopathy. To note about this clonotype: Its antigen is not known. The CDR3 does not close with the conserved phenylalanine or tryptophan, likely indicating a read error.

Points from the study as a whole: Ophthalmopathy was distinguished from stable hyperthyroidism by 13 V-J signatures. Ophthalmopathy, as predicted by the model, came a median about seven months after the prediction.

Amplified TCR beta CDR3 regions came from RNA transcripts. In the first-round RT-PCR of the TCR CDR3, the HTBI primer set was used. Using its own MiXCR run on the multiplex PCR reads, TCRdb lists one record per CDR3 protein. Of about 580,000 distinct CDR3 sequences in the sample, around 14% were seen once. Between the trimmed V and J ends, which lost 4 bases and 0 bases, there was a span of 12 bases. Germline values: CDR1 SQVTM, CDR2 ANQGSEA. The CDR3 is made up of 14 amino acids. The chain employs TRBV29-1 and TRBJ1-1; no definite D call. The sequence came from a woman in her twenties or thirties with Graves' hyperthyroidism that later progressed to Graves' ophthalmopathy. Specimen: blood. Here the CDR3 DNA reads TGCAGCGTTGCCCGGACTGATGTGAACACTGAAGCTTTCTCT. This codes for CSVARTDVNTEAFS.